These T cell receptor beta chains were read from a single sample in a study of long-term antiretroviral therapy in people with HIV. Profiling relied on immunoSEQ multiplex PCR, and the TCRdb table lists in-frame clones only, not all of them. Of over 9,000 clones in the sample, around 77% were seen once. The sequences come from unsorted PBMCs, collected 0.4 years before starting antiretroviral therapy. The receptors originated from a young man with HIV. The CDR3 runs from the conserved cysteine through the conserved F or W. Fields, in order: clone size, J gene, D gene, V gene, CDR3 protein, CDR3 DNA. D genes are given only for firm matches. A row's size may be missing; if present it is once, few, many or a size class.

clone_size: .; j_call: TRBJ2-7; d_call: TRBD1; v_call: TRBV5-1; cdr3_aa: CASSTDRGVLSYEQYF; cdr3_nt: TGCGCCAGCAGCACAGACAGGGGAGTACTCTCCTACGAGCAGTACTTC
clone_size: .; j_call: TRBJ1-4; d_call: .; v_call: TRBV6-1; cdr3_aa: CASMRSNEKLFF; cdr3_nt: TGTGCCAGCATGCGGTCAAATGAAAAACTGTTTTTT
clone_size: .; j_call: TRBJ2-7; d_call: .; v_call: TRBV19; cdr3_aa: CASSMDSGSNEQYF; cdr3_nt: TGTGCCAGTAGTATGGACTCAGGGTCTAACGAGCAGTACTTC
clone_size: .; j_call: TRBJ1-2; d_call: .; v_call: TRBV19; cdr3_aa: CASSILSPRDGYTF; cdr3_nt: TGTGCCAGTAGTATACTTTCCCCAAGGGATGGCTACACCTTC
clone_size: .; j_call: TRBJ2-7; d_call: .; v_call: TRBV5-6; cdr3_aa: CASSLTLLSNEQYF; cdr3_nt: TGTGCCAGCAGCTTGACTTTACTTTCGAACGAGCAGTACTTC
clone_size: .; j_call: TRBJ1-2; d_call: .; v_call: TRBV9; cdr3_aa: CASSVADTYGYTF; cdr3_nt: TGTGCCAGCAGCGTAGCTGACACATATGGCTACACCTTC
clone_size: .; j_call: TRBJ1-1; d_call: .; v_call: TRBV25-1; cdr3_aa: CASSEFGQLNTEAFF; cdr3_nt: TGTGCCAGCAGTGAATTCGGACAGCTGAACACTGAAGCTTTCTTT
clone_size: .; j_call: TRBJ2-6; d_call: TRBD2; v_call: TRBV6-6; cdr3_aa: CASTVGRDSGANVLTF; cdr3_nt: TGTGCCAGTACCGTAGGGAGGGACTCTGGGGCCAACGTCCTGACTTTC
clone_size: .; j_call: TRBJ1-6; d_call: .; v_call: TRBV20-1; cdr3_aa: CSARDLSALHF; cdr3_nt: TGCAGTGCTAGAGATCTATCGGCCCTCCACTTT
clone_size: .; j_call: TRBJ2-7; d_call: TRBD2; v_call: TRBV6-4; cdr3_aa: CASSYLAGGSYEQYF; cdr3_nt: TGTGCCAGCAGTTATCTAGCGGGGGGCTCCTACGAGCAGTACTTC
clone_size: .; j_call: TRBJ1-5; d_call: .; v_call: TRBV4-1; cdr3_aa: CASSLEGSAVNQPQHF; cdr3_nt: TGCGCCAGCAGCCTTGAGGGTAGCGCGGTCAATCAGCCCCAGCATTTT
clone_size: few; j_call: TRBJ1-6; d_call: .; v_call: TRBV11-2; cdr3_aa: CASSLGSPLHF; cdr3_nt: TGTGCCAGCAGCTTAGGTTCACCCCTCCACTTT
clone_size: .; j_call: TRBJ1-5; d_call: .; v_call: TRBV4-1; cdr3_aa: CASSQSLSSNQPQHF; cdr3_nt: TGCGCCAGCAGCCAATCCCTATCAAGCAATCAGCCCCAGCATTTT
clone_size: medium-sized; j_call: TRBJ1-1; d_call: .; v_call: TRBV30; cdr3_aa: CAWSGDRRGKAFF; cdr3_nt: TGTGCCTGGAGTGGTGATCGAAGGGGGAAAGCTTTCTTT
clone_size: .; j_call: TRBJ1-1; d_call: .; v_call: TRBV19; cdr3_aa: CASSFNRVTEAFF; cdr3_nt: TGTGCCAGTAGTTTCAACAGGGTTACTGAAGCTTTCTTT
clone_size: .; j_call: TRBJ2-7; d_call: .; v_call: TRBV7-2; cdr3_aa: CASSPVRQAYEQYF; cdr3_nt: TGTGCCAGCAGCCCCGTTCGCCAGGCCTACGAGCAGTACTTC
clone_size: few; j_call: TRBJ1-6; d_call: .; v_call: TRBV11-2; cdr3_aa: CASSLGNSPLHF; cdr3_nt: TGTGCCAGCAGCCTGGGGAATTCACCCCTCCACTTT
clone_size: .; j_call: TRBJ2-1; d_call: TRBD2; v_call: TRBV10-3; cdr3_aa: CATRRGGTYNEQFF; cdr3_nt: TGTGCCACCCGTCGCGGGGGGACGTACAATGAGCAGTTCTTC
clone_size: once; j_call: TRBJ1-6; d_call: .; v_call: TRBV6-5; cdr3_aa: CASTAQGGFNSPLHF; cdr3_nt: TGTGCCAGCACCGCCCAGGGAGGGTTTAATTCACCCCTCCACTTT
clone_size: .; j_call: TRBJ2-3; d_call: TRBD2; v_call: TRBV5-4; cdr3_aa: CASSPAPTSGGGDTQYF; cdr3_nt: TGTGCCAGCAGCCCCGCCCCCACTAGCGGCGGCGGGGATACGCAGTATTTT
clone_size: .; j_call: TRBJ2-7; d_call: .; v_call: TRBV6-6; cdr3_aa: CAISDRTEQYF; cdr3_nt: TGTGCCATCTCCGACCGGACAGAGCAGTACTTC
clone_size: .; j_call: TRBJ2-3; d_call: .; v_call: TRBV6-4; cdr3_aa: CATSPGLGTDTQYF; cdr3_nt: TGTGCCACTTCGCCGGGACTTGGCACAGATACGCAGTATTTT
clone_size: .; j_call: TRBJ2-1; d_call: .; v_call: TRBV5-1; cdr3_aa: CASSLKAGYEQFF; cdr3_nt: TGCGCCAGCAGCTTGAAGGCAGGCTATGAGCAGTTCTTC
clone_size: .; j_call: TRBJ2-3; d_call: .; v_call: TRBV7-9; cdr3_aa: CASSLGVSSTDTQYF; cdr3_nt: TGTGCCAGCAGCCTAGGAGTATCTAGCACAGATACGCAGTATTTT
clone_size: once; j_call: TRBJ1-2; d_call: .; v_call: TRBV28; cdr3_aa: CASSSPIEGWYGYTF; cdr3_nt: TGTGCCAGCAGTTCCCCGATAGAGGGTTGGTATGGCTACACCTTC
clone_size: .; j_call: TRBJ1-2; d_call: TRBD1; v_call: TRBV30; cdr3_aa: CAWSVRRTGINYGYTF; cdr3_nt: TGTGCCTGGAGTGTAAGAAGGACAGGGATAAACTATGGCTACACCTTC
clone_size: once; j_call: TRBJ2-2; d_call: .; v_call: TRBV7-3; cdr3_aa: CASSLSHTGELFF; cdr3_nt: TGTGCCAGCAGCTTAAGTCACACCGGGGAGCTGTTTTTT
clone_size: .; j_call: TRBJ1-2; d_call: .; v_call: TRBV7-2; cdr3_aa: CASSPSGPVRGYTF; cdr3_nt: TGTGCCAGCAGCCCCTCTGGGCCCGTTAGGGGCTACACCTTC
clone_size: .; j_call: TRBJ2-6; d_call: .; v_call: TRBV6-5; cdr3_aa: CASTETSGANVLTF; cdr3_nt: TGTGCCAGCACCGAGACCTCTGGGGCCAACGTCCTGACTTTC
clone_size: .; j_call: TRBJ2-5; d_call: TRBD1; v_call: TRBV18; cdr3_aa: CASSRGQGGQETQYF; cdr3_nt: TGTGCCAGCTCACGGGGACAGGGTGGCCAAGAGACCCAGTACTTC
clone_size: few; j_call: TRBJ2-7; d_call: TRBD1; v_call: TRBV10-1; cdr3_aa: CASSEGRGLYEQYF; cdr3_nt: TGCGCCAGCAGTGAAGGCAGGGGGCTGTACGAGCAGTACTTC
clone_size: .; j_call: TRBJ2-7; d_call: TRBD2; v_call: TRBV11-3; cdr3_aa: CASSSGLAGAHEQYF; cdr3_nt: TGTGCCAGCAGCTCAGGACTAGCGGGAGCCCACGAGCAGTACTTC
clone_size: .; j_call: TRBJ1-1; d_call: .; v_call: TRBV5-1; cdr3_aa: CASSVLSDTEAFF; cdr3_nt: TGCGCCAGCAGCGTATTAAGCGACACTGAAGCTTTCTTT
clone_size: .; j_call: TRBJ2-7; d_call: .; v_call: TRBV27; cdr3_aa: CASSPTRRDNSYEQYF; cdr3_nt: TGTGCCAGCAGTCCAACCCGGCGGGATAACTCCTACGAGCAGTACTTC
clone_size: .; j_call: TRBJ2-7; d_call: .; v_call: TRBV9; cdr3_aa: CASSVGAGAEEQYF; cdr3_nt: TGTGCCAGCAGCGTAGGGGCGGGGGCAGAAGAGCAGTACTTC
clone_size: .; j_call: TRBJ2-3; d_call: TRBD1; v_call: TRBV5-1; cdr3_aa: CASSLGGQGSTDTQYF; cdr3_nt: TGCGCCAGCAGCTTGGGAGGACAGGGTAGCACAGATACGCAGTATTTT
clone_size: .; j_call: TRBJ2-7; d_call: .; v_call: TRBV9; cdr3_aa: CASSVAADNSYEQYF; cdr3_nt: TGTGCCAGCAGCGTAGCGGCAGATAACTCCTACGAGCAGTACTTC
clone_size: few; j_call: TRBJ1-4; d_call: TRBD1; v_call: TRBV7-3; cdr3_aa: CASSSTGATNEKLFF; cdr3_nt: TGTGCCAGCAGCTCAACAGGGGCAACTAATGAAAAACTGTTTTTT
clone_size: .; j_call: TRBJ1-6; d_call: .; v_call: TRBV14; cdr3_aa: CASSQVLGGASYNSPLHF; cdr3_nt: TGTGCCAGCAGCCAAGTTTTAGGAGGGGCATCCTATAATTCACCCCTCCACTTT
clone_size: .; j_call: TRBJ2-7; d_call: .; v_call: TRBV5-1; cdr3_aa: CASSLGGGYEQYF; cdr3_nt: TGCGCCAGCAGCTTAGGAGGGGGCTACGAGCAGTACTTC
clone_size: .; j_call: TRBJ2-7; d_call: TRBD2; v_call: TRBV6-1; cdr3_aa: CASSVTSGTPYEQYF; cdr3_nt: TGTGCCAGCAGTGTGACTAGCGGGACACCCTACGAGCAGTACTTC
clone_size: .; j_call: TRBJ2-7; d_call: .; v_call: TRBV29-1; cdr3_aa: CSVSQNYEQYF; cdr3_nt: TGCAGCGTTAGTCAGAACTACGAGCAGTACTTC
clone_size: .; j_call: TRBJ1-1; d_call: .; v_call: TRBV5-4; cdr3_aa: CASSQAGASGAFF; cdr3_nt: TGCGCCAGCAGCCAAGCAGGAGCCTCGGGAGCTTTCTTT
clone_size: .; j_call: TRBJ2-7; d_call: TRBD1; v_call: TRBV6-5; cdr3_aa: CASSSAGTGTYEQYF; cdr3_nt: TGTGCCAGCAGTTCTGCAGGGACAGGGACGTACGAGCAGTACTTC
clone_size: .; j_call: TRBJ2-2; d_call: .; v_call: TRBV6-1; cdr3_aa: CASSEQGTGELFF; cdr3_nt: TGTGCCAGCAGTGAACAGGGGACCGGGGAGCTGTTTTTT
clone_size: .; j_call: TRBJ2-2; d_call: .; v_call: TRBV6-5; cdr3_aa: CASRAAGALTGELFF; cdr3_nt: TGTGCCAGCAGAGCTGCAGGGGCCCTCACCGGGGAGCTGTTTTTT
clone_size: .; j_call: TRBJ1-2; d_call: .; v_call: TRBV5-6; cdr3_aa: CASSSTTHNYGYTF; cdr3_nt: TGTGCCAGCAGCTCTACTACCCACAACTATGGCTACACCTTC
clone_size: .; j_call: TRBJ2-7; d_call: TRBD2; v_call: TRBV29-1; cdr3_aa: CSVEAGGYEQYF; cdr3_nt: TGCAGCGTTGAAGCGGGAGGCTACGAGCAGTACTTC
clone_size: once; j_call: TRBJ2-3; d_call: TRBD2; v_call: TRBV7-6; cdr3_aa: CASSSLAGSTDTQYF; cdr3_nt: TGTGCCAGCAGCTCCTTAGCGGGGAGCACAGATACGCAGTATTTT
clone_size: .; j_call: TRBJ2-1; d_call: TRBD1; v_call: TRBV6-5; cdr3_aa: CASSYVGTGDINEQFF; cdr3_nt: TGTGCCAGCAGTTACGTCGGGACAGGGGACATCAATGAGCAGTTCTTC
clone_size: .; j_call: TRBJ1-2; d_call: .; v_call: TRBV4-2; cdr3_aa: CASSPLEGNYGYTF; cdr3_nt: TGTGCCAGCAGCCCCCTCGAGGGAAACTACGGCTACACCTTC
clone_size: .; j_call: TRBJ2-7; d_call: TRBD2; v_call: TRBV11-3; cdr3_aa: CASSPVGGVDGRDNEQYF; cdr3_nt: TGTGCCAGCAGCCCTGTAGGAGGGGTCGACGGGAGGGATAACGAGCAGTACTTC
clone_size: .; j_call: TRBJ1-3; d_call: .; v_call: TRBV18; cdr3_aa: CASSPAAPGAPGNTIYF; cdr3_nt: TGTGCCAGCTCACCAGCCGCCCCAGGGGCTCCTGGAAACACCATATATTTT
clone_size: .; j_call: TRBJ1-5; d_call: .; v_call: TRBV7-6; cdr3_aa: CASGKEGGNQPQHF; cdr3_nt: TGTGCCAGCGGCAAAGAGGGAGGGAATCAGCCCCAGCATTTT